This T cell receptor beta chain was documented in a study of CD8 T cells in ankylosing spondylitis. Study-level findings and limits: Reactive arthritis synovial fluid and blood were previously reported to contain some motif variants. For ankylosing spondylitis blood, a TCR beta motif of several highly homologous variants appeared characteristic. The clones that were linked to disease were reported to be significantly enriched in matched synovial fluid samples from ankylosing spondylitis patients. Disease-linked clones displayed a CD8+ phenotype and appeared relatively rarely in peripheral blood.

Making the TCR beta libraries involved quantitative 5'-RACE with molecular barcodes. TCRdb processed the 5' RACE reads anew with MiXCR; each CDR3 protein has one entry. The top ten clones hold roughly 3.5% of a sample with 500,000 or so distinct CDR3 sequences, about 5.2% of them seen once. This clonotype was counted ten times or more. Its antigen is not known. The receptor's source is a male donor with ankylosing spondylitis. Sequenced material: blood, either unsorted or a sorted T cell fraction (not recorded which).

The CDR3 region is CSAPDTLPNYGYTF. In DNA, the CDR3 is TGCAGTGCTCCTGACACCCTACCTAACTATGGCTACACCTTC. The chain links TRBV20-1 to TRBJ1-2; D is uncertain. Trimming removed 5 bases from V and 0 bases from J, with 13 bases in between. This CDR3 comprises 14 residues. Germline CDR1 and CDR2: DFQATT and SNEGSKA (reference sequence).